The 32 T cell receptor beta chains reported below all come from one sample, sequenced in a study of T cells in Graves' hyperthyroidism and ophthalmopathy. RNA transcripts were the template for amplifying TCR beta CDR3 regions. Using the HTBI primer set, a first-round RT-PCR was run on the TCR CDR3. Via MiXCR, TCRdb re-called the multiplex PCR reads, giving one row per CDR3 protein. The sample has a few hundred thousand distinct CDR3 sequences; over 15% are singletons. The sample taken for sequencing was blood. The receptors shown here come from a woman between 45 and 60 years old with Graves' hyperthyroidism.

The V and J genes are TRBV9 and TRBJ1-3; D not certain. Germline loops: CDR1 SGDLS, CDR2 YYNGEE. The CDR3 extends over 13 amino acids. Between the trimmed V and J ends, which lost 4 bases and 1 base, there was a span of 6 bases. In DNA, the CDR3 is TGTGCCAGCAGCCCACAATCTGGAAACACCATATATTTT. This codes for CASSPQSGNTIYF.

Remarks on this clonotype: Being one base from a much bigger clone, this may be a read error. J is TRBJ1-1 and V is TRBV3-1; no firm D call. The CDR3 totals 17 residues. Looked up from germline, CDR1 is LGHDT and CDR2 is YNNKEL (reference sequence). V gave up 1 base and J gave up 3 bases, with 18 bases separating them. This CDR3 is CASSQVLPTAAYTEAFF. CDR3 DNA: TGTGCCAGCAGCCAAGTACTTCCAACGGCAGCCTACACTGAAGCTTTCTTT.

The V and J genes are TRBV14 and TRBJ2-3; tentative D call: TRBD1 (6 bases). The CDR3 length is 14 residues. The V and J ends lost 5 bases and 4 bases respectively, with 13 bases between them. The V gene's germline CDR1 is SGHDN and CDR2 FVKESK. In nucleotides, the CDR3 is TGTGCCAGCAGCTACAGACAGGAGGCAGATACGCAGTATTTT. Protein sequence: CASSYRQEADTQYF.

This clonotype was seen a handful of times. The rearrangement uses TRBV5-1 and TRBJ2-1; D is perhaps TRBD1 or TRBD2 (8 bases each). Trimming removed 2 bases at V and 6 bases at J, with 30 bases between. The germline gives CDR1 SGHRS, CDR2 YFSETQ. The CDR3 has 20 residues. The CDR3 sequence is CASSFVNRDRSTSVANEQFF. CDR3 sequence (DNA): TGCGCCAGCAGCTTCGTCAACCGGGACAGGTCGACTAGCGTCGCCAATGAGCAGTTCTTC.

This clonotype was observed many times. The V call is TRBV15, the J call TRBJ1-1; maybe TRBD1 (6 bases). Trimming left V 5 bases short and J 0 bases short, with 13 bases between. Germline CDR1 LNHNV, CDR2 YYDKDF (reference sequence). This CDR3 is 15 amino acids long. The CDR3 region has the DNA TGTGCCACCAGCCCCCCAGGGGCGATGAACACTGAAGCTTTCTTT. This gives the protein CATSPPGAMNTEAFF.

This clonotype turned up a few times. For the CDR3, the DNA is TGTGCCAGCGTTAAGATGGTAGGGGTTATCGGAGAGACCCAGTACTTC. It codes for CASVKMVGVIGETQYF. The V gene is TRBV6-2 or TRBV6-3, the J gene TRBJ2-5; tentatively, D is TRBD1 (5 bases). The ends were cut back, 8 bases at V and 4 bases at J, with 23 bases in the middle. Germline loops: CDR1 MNHEY, CDR2 SVGEGT. The CDR3 covers 16 residues.

As to this clonotype: The junction shows a germline mismatch at one end, possibly a read error. The chain couples TRBV5-1 to TRBJ1-1; 8 bases agree with TRBD1. The CDR3 runs 16 residues. Germline V CDR1 and CDR2: SGHRS, YFSETQ. CDR3 nucleotide sequence: TGCGCCAGCAGCTTGGCTATGGGACAGGTGAAGACTGAAGCTTTCTTT. It yields the protein CASSLAMGQVKTEAFF. The full variable domain, in which reference TRBV5-1 and TRBJ1-1 provide the parts outside the CDR3, is KAGVTQTPRYLIKTRGQQVTLSCSPISGHRSVSWYQQTPGQGLQFLFEYFSETQRNKGNFPGRFSGRQFSNSRSEMNVSTLELGDSALYLCASSLAMGQVKTEAFFGQGTRLTVV.

This clonotype turned up a few times. The V and J genes are TRBV20-1 and TRBJ2-7; 9 bases are a match to TRBD2. The CDR3 spans 15 residues. Germline CDR1 reads DFQATT; CDR2 reads SNEGSKA (reference sequence). The V and J ends lost 0 bases and 2 bases, in that order; junction bases with no gene match: 5. The CDR3 DNA reads TGCAGTGCTAGAGAGGGGCTAGCGGGACCCTACGAGCAGTACGTC. This encodes CSAREGLAGPYEQYV.

This chain connects TRBV6-1 to TRBJ2-5; the D is unclear. Germline-derived CDR1 and CDR2 are MNHNS and SASEGT. This CDR3 comprises 13 residues. V lost 7 bases and J 1 base, leaving 10 bases between the germline ends. DNA of the CDR3: TGTGCCAGCAATCCGACATTCCAAGAGACCCAGTACTTC. Protein sequence: CASNPTFQETQYF.

This clonotype was counted at least ten times. The V call is TRBV6-1, the J call TRBJ2-5, with D tentatively TRBD1 or TRBD2 (7 bases each). The V gene's germline CDR1 is MNHNS and CDR2 SASEGT. Trimming removed 6 bases at V and 2 bases at J, with 19 bases between. This CDR3 comprises 16 residues. The CDR3 nucleotides read TGTGCCAGCAGCCGCCCAGACAGGGAGGGGCAAGAGACCCAGTACTTC. Its translation: CASSRPDREGQETQYF.

The table lists this clonotype with many counts. The J gene is TRBJ1-5, the V gene TRBV6-1; D is possibly TRBD1 (5 bases). Trimming pared 0 bases from V and 9 bases from J, leaving 18 bases between. Germline CDR1 is MNHNS and CDR2 is SASEGT. This CDR3 has 16 amino acids. CDR3 region: CASSEAEAGRSSPQHF. As DNA, the CDR3 is TGTGCCAGCAGTGAAGCGGAGGCAGGGCGGAGTTCGCCCCAGCATTTT.

The chain couples TRBV11-1 to TRBJ2-1, with 11 bases matching TRBD2. The CDR3 is 17 amino acids. Looked up from germline, CDR1 is SGHAT and CDR2 is FQDESV (reference sequence). Trimming cost V 2 bases and J 6 bases; bases outside gene matches: 9. CDR3 DNA sequence: TGTGCCAGCAGCTTAATCATTAGGACTAGCGGGTTCAATGAGCAGTTCTTC. Its protein product is CASSLIIRTSGFNEQFF.

This clonotype occurred many times. The rearrangement uses TRBV6-1 and TRBJ2-7; TRBD2 matches 7 bases. CDR1 is MNHNS, CDR2 SASEGT, per germline. After removal of 8 bases from V and 3 bases from J, the junction contained 10 bases not matched to a gene. This CDR3 spans 14 amino acids. The CDR3 DNA sequence: TGTGCCAGCTTCTCCCGGGAGCGGGGCTACGAGCAGTACTTC. Translating it yields CASFSRERGYEQYF.

This clonotype was observed many times. V is TRBV30 and J is TRBJ2-7; TRBD1 agrees at 8 bases. V was pared by 5 bases and J by 4 bases, with 13 bases of the junction left unmatched. The germline gives CDR1 GTSNPN, CDR2 SVGIG (reference sequence). The CDR3 loop spans 15 amino acids. Written as DNA, the CDR3 is TGTGCCTGGGAAAAGGACAGGGCGTATGTATACGAGCAGTACTTC. Translation gives CAWEKDRAYVYEQYF.

This clonotype has only a few counts. This chain uses TRBV2 with TRBJ1-6; D might be TRBD1 (5 bases). The CDR3 runs to 15 residues. V lost 1 base and J lost 7, with 11 bases in between. CDR1 is SNHLY and CDR2 is FYNNEI in the germline V gene. The CDR3 region has the DNA TGTGCCAGCAGTGAAGTCGGGACGGGGAATTCACCCCTCCACTTT. Protein: CASSEVGTGNSPLHF.

This clonotype has at least ten counts. J is TRBJ2-1 and V is TRBV30; 11 bases map to TRBD2. Germline CDR1 and CDR2: GTSNPN and SVGIG (reference sequence). V was clipped by 4 bases and J by 5 bases; unmatched bases: 4. This CDR3 is built from 14 residues. Here the CDR3 reads CAWNPGLADNEQFF. The CDR3 region has the DNA TGTGCCTGGAACCCGGGACTAGCGGACAATGAGCAGTTCTTC.

Ten or more counts support this clonotype. The chain employs TRBV20-1 and TRBJ2-5, with no clear D. CDR1 and CDR2 (germline): DFQATT, SNEGSKA (reference sequence). This CDR3 contains 12 residues. Between the trimmed V and J ends, which lost 4 bases and 4 bases, there was a span of 10 bases. The CDR3 loop is CSATPSIETQYF. DNA of the CDR3: TGCAGTGCTACCCCGTCCATAGAGACCCAGTACTTC.

This clonotype has ten or more counts. Germline and junction disagree at one end, which may indicate a read error. V usage is TRBV5-1 and J usage is TRBJ2-3; weak D call: TRBD1 (5 bases). The CDR3 contains 13 residues. Germline V gene lookup returns CDR1 SGHRS and CDR2 YFSETQ. The CDR3 spells CASSLAGQDTQYF. The DNA of the CDR3 is TGTGCCAGCAGCTTAGCCGGACAAGATACGCAGTATTTT.

This clonotype has a count of ten or more. V is TRBV28 and J is TRBJ2-7, with 10 bases aligning to TRBD2. The CDR3 loop spans 13 amino acids. Per the germline V gene, CDR1 is MDHEN and CDR2 is SYDVKM. Trimming removed 5 bases from V and 4 bases from J; junction bases left unmatched: 2. The CDR3 DNA is TGTGCCAGCAGTGGACTAGCGGAATACGAGCAGTACTTC. This translates into CASSGLAEYEQYF.

The table lists this clonotype with a few counts. CDR3 residues: CASSGGTGFGNTIYF. The CDR3, as DNA: TGTGCCAGCAGCGGGGGGACAGGGTTTGGAAACACCATATATTTT. The chain links TRBV9 to TRBJ1-3, with 9 nucleotides matching TRBD1. The J segment lost 3 bases and the V segment lost 3 bases, leaving 4 bases of the junction unmatched. Germline V gene lookup returns CDR1 SGDLS and CDR2 YYNGEE. The CDR3 is 15 residues long.

This chain joins TRBV3-1 and TRBJ1-1; D possibly corresponds to TRBD1 (5 bases). Deletions cut 6 bases from V and 3 bases from J, with 14 bases between. Per germline, CDR1 LGHDT and CDR2 YNNKEL (reference sequence). CDR3 size: 14 residues. As DNA, the CDR3 is TGTGCCAGCAGTCCCCGGGACGGCTACACTGAAGCTTTCTTT. Amino acid sequence: CASSPRDGYTEAFF.

This clonotype has just a few counts. The chain carries TRBV6-1 and TRBJ2-7; no clear D. The CDR3 loop spans 13 amino acids. Per the germline V gene, CDR1 is MNHNS and CDR2 is SASEGT. With 7 bases removed from V and 0 bases from J, the gap between germline ends came to 10 bases. The DNA of the CDR3 is TGTGCCAGCATCGGGCACAGCTCCTACGAGCAGTACGTC. It specifies CASIGHSSYEQYV.

This clonotype came up a few times. J is TRBJ1-2 and V is TRBV7-3, with D possibly matching TRBD1 (6 bases). V was clipped by 2 bases and J by 0 bases, with 19 bases between them. The CDR3 length is 18 residues. Germline V gives CDR1 SGHTA, CDR2 FQGTGA. The DNA for the CDR3 is TGTGCCAGCAGCTTAGAGAGGGGTGCGGGGGCACCTAACTATGGCTACACCTTC. Protein product: CASSLERGAGAPNYGYTF. The variable domain in full, with the rest retrieved from reference TRBV7-3 and TRBJ1-2, is GAGVSQTPSNKVTEKGKYVELRCDPISGHTALYWYRQSLGQGPEFLIYFQGTGAADDSGLPNDRFFAVRPEGSVSTLKIQRTERGDSAVYLCASSLERGAGAPNYGYTFGSGTRLTVV.

This chain uses TRBV20-1 with TRBJ2-3; no reliable D call. Germline CDR1 reads DFQATT; CDR2 reads SNEGSKA (reference sequence). Trimming pared 0 bases from V and 7 bases from J, leaving 8 bases between. The CDR3 length is 12 residues. The CDR3 DNA reads as TGCAGTGCTAGAGACTGGGCAAATACGCAGTATTTT. Residues: CSARDWANTQYF.

A remark on this clonotype: A much more abundant neighbour one base away suggests this may be a read error. The V and J genes are TRBV12-3 or TRBV12-4 and TRBJ2-4, with TRBD2 matching 8 bases. The CDR3 loop spans 15 amino acids. The V segment lost 8 bases and the J segment 9 bases; nucleotides outside the gene matches: 15. CDR3 protein: CASGPVAGPGSIQYF. The CDR3 DNA sequence: TGTGCCAGCGGCCCAGTAGCGGGGCCAGGAAGCATTCAGTACTTC.

The CDR3 spells CASSVYGNTGELFF. In DNA form, the CDR3 reads TGTGCCAGCAGCGTATACGGGAACACCGGGGAGCTGTTTTTT. V and J are TRBV9 and TRBJ2-2, with D unclear. The CDR3 extends over 14 amino acids. Germline-derived CDR1 and CDR2 are SGDLS and YYNGEE. Trimming took 1 base from V and 1 from J, leaving 5 bases between them.

The rearrangement joins TRBV20-1 to TRBJ2-3, with D uncertain. Germline lookup yields CDR1 DFQATT and CDR2 SNEGSKA (reference sequence). The CDR3 has 12 amino acids. Trimming removed 0 bases from V and 14 bases from J, with 15 bases in between. As DNA, the CDR3 is TGCAGTGCTAGAGAGGACCCCACAAACGGGTATTTT. It translates to CSAREDPTNGYF.

This clonotype was detected ten times or more. The chain links TRBV27 to TRBJ2-5; D is ambiguous. The length of the CDR3 is 15 residues. Trimming cost V 3 bases and J 4 bases, with 15 bases left between them. The germline V gene encodes CDR1 MNHEY and CDR2 SMNVEV (reference sequence). CDR3 nucleotides: TGTGCCAGCAGTTTTGTCGCGCGGTTCAGAGAGACCCAGTACTTC. This gives the protein CASSFVARFRETQYF.

This clonotype was detected only a few times. V gene TRBV20-1 combines with J gene TRBJ2-3; TRBD2 aligns across 7 bases. V lost 0 bases, J lost 2 bases, and 5 bases stayed unmatched. CDR1 is DFQATT and CDR2 is SNEGSKA in the germline V gene (reference sequence). The CDR3 spans 15 residues. The CDR3 region has the DNA TGCAGTGCTAGAGATTTGCGGGAGTACACAGATACGCAGTATTTT. It is translated as CSARDLREYTDTQYF.

This clonotype was seen ten or more times. Because the CDR3's place on the DNA is in doubt, the DNA is left out and the CDR3 is given as listed by TCRdb. The chain is built from TRBV11-2 and TRBJ2-3; the table names TRBD2, a call not compared with the DNA. A total of 21 residues make up the CDR3, ends included. Germline-derived CDR1 and CDR2 are SGHAT and FQNNGV. The CDR3 is CASSFYICSAAGGLALDTQYF.

The rearrangement links TRBV6-2 or TRBV6-3 to TRBJ1-5; D not certain. The CDR3 has 18 amino acids. Per the germline V gene, CDR1 is MNHEY and CDR2 is SVGEGT. Trimming took off 6 bases at V and 0 bases at J, with 21 bases between the two ends. The CDR3 region has the DNA TGTGCCAGCAGCCAAGACACGGAAACTGATTTTAGCAATCAGCCCCAGCATTTT. It specifies CASSQDTETDFSNQPQHF.

This sequence joins TRBV7-8 and TRBJ1-2; possibly TRBD1 for D (5 bases). The CDR3 has 15 residues. Looked up from germline, CDR1 is SGHVS and CDR2 is FQNEAQ. V lost 1 base and J 7 bases, leaving 16 bases between the germline ends. Here the CDR3 DNA reads TGTGCCAGCAGCTTAGGAGGGGCAGGGACGGGTGGCTACACCTTC. Its translation is CASSLGGAGTGGYTF.